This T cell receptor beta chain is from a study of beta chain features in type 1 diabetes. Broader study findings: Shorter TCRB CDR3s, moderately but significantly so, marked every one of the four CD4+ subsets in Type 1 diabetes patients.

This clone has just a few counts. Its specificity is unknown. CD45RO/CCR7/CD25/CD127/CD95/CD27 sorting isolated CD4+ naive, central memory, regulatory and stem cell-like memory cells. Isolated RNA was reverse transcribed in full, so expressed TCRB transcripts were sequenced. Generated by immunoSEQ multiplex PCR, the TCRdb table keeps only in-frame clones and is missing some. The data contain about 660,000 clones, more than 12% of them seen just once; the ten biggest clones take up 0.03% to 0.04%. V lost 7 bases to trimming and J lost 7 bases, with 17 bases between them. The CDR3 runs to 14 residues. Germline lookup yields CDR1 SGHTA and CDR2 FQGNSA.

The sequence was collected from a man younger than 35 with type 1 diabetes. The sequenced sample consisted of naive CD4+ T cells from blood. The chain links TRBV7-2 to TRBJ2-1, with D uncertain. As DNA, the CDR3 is TGTGCCAGCACCCCTTGGGGTAGCCCAAATGAGCAGTTCTTC. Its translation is CASTPWGSPNEQFF.